This TCR beta chain was found in a study of cytomegalovirus exposure and HLA in healthy donors. As for this clone: Its antigen is not identified.

The V gene end was trimmed by 1 base and the J gene end by 4 bases; junction bases not matched to a gene: 5. Looked up from germline, CDR1 is SGHNT and CDR2 is YYREEE (reference sequence). The CDR3 has 15 amino acids. Study conclusions and caveats: A later analysis appeared to link common viral pathogens to several of the most significant clusters.

It was with 60 Vbeta and 13 Jbeta primers that the PCR ran. Generated by immunoSEQ multiplex PCR, the TCRdb table keeps only in-frame clones and is missing some. The sample lists around 150,000 clones, about 85% occurring once. The sequencing input was PBMCs. This clonotype was obtained from a human donor in good health. J is TRBJ2-1 and V is TRBV5-4; TRBD2 matches at 7 bases. CDR3 region: CASSLSSGGYNEQFF. The CDR3 nucleotides read TGTGCCAGCAGCTTGAGCTCCGGGGGGTACAATGAGCAGTTCTTC.